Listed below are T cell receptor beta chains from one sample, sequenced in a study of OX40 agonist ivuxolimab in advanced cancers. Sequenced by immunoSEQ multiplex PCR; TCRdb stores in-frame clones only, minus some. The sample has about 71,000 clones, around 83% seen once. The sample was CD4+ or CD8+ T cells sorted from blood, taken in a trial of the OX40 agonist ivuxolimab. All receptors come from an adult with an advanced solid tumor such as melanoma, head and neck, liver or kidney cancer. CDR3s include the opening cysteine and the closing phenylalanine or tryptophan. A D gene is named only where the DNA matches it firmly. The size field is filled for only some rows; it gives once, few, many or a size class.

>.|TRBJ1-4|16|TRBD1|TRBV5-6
TGTGCCAGCAGCGCCGGGACAGGGCTAACTAATGAAAAACTGTTTTTT
CASSAGTGLTNEKLFF
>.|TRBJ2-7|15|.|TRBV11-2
TGTGCCAGCAGCTTAATGGGCGGTAGTATTGGCGAGCAGTACTTC
CASSLMGGSIGEQYF
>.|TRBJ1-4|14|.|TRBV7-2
TGTGCCAGCAGCTTAGAAATAGGGGTAGAAAAACTGTTTTTT
CASSLEIGVEKLFF
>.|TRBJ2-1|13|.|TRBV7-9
TGTGCCAGCAGCTTTCCCGGAATCAATGAGCAGTTCTTC
CASSFPGINEQFF
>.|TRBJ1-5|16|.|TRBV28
TGTGCCAGCACCAATCTTAAGACAGGAAGCAATCAGCCCCAGCATTTT
CASTNLKTGSNQPQHF
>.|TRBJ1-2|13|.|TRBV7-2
TGTGCCAGCAGCAGCCAGGTTGGGGATGGCTACACCTTC
CASSSQVGDGYTF
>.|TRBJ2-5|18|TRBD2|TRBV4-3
TGCGCCAGCAGCCAAGACCCTAGCGGGAGTACAGTGTGGGAGACCCAGTACTTC
CASSQDPSGSTVWETQYF
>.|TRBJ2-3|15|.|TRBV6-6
TGTGCCAGCAGTTACACCTCTACTCGCACAGATACGCAGTATTTT
CASSYTSTRTDTQYF
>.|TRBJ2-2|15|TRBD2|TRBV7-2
TGTGCCAGCAGCTTACTAGCGGGAAAGACCGGGGAGCTGTTTTTT
CASSLLAGKTGELFF
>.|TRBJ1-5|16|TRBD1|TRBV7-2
TGTGCCAGCAGCGCACCCGGGACAGGGGGCAATCAGCCCCAGCATTTT
CASSAPGTGGNQPQHF
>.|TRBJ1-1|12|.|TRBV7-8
TGTGCCAGCAGCCCTTTAGGGTCTGAAGCTTTCTTT
CASSPLGSEAFF
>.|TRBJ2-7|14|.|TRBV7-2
TGTGCCAGCAGCTCGGTCCCGGGCCCCTACGAGCAGTACTTC
CASSSVPGPYEQYF
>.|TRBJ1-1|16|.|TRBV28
TGTGCCAGCAGTTTATACGTCATGGGGGGGGGTGCTGAAGCTTTCTTT
CASSLYVMGGGAEAFF
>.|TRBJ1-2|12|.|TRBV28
TGTGCCAGCACCAAAGACAGGAGAGGCTACACCTTC
CASTKDRRGYTF
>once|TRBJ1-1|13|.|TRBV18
TGTGCCAGCTCACCGGGGATGAACACTGAAGCTTTCTTT
CASSPGMNTEAFF
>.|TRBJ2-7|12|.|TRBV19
TGTGCCAGCGGACGCCGGCGGGACGAGCAGTACTTC
CASGRRRDEQYF
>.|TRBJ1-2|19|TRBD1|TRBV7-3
TGTGCCAGCAGCTTAGATAGGGCCGTATACTTGACAGGGGGCCATGGCTACACCTTC
CASSLDRAVYLTGGHGYTF
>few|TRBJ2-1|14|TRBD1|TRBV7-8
TGTGCCAGCAGCAAACCGGGACAGTACAATGAGCAGTTCTTC
CASSKPGQYNEQFF
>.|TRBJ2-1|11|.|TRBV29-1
TGCAGCGTTGAATGGGTCGATGAGCAGTTCTTC
CSVEWVDEQFF
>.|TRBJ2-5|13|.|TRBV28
TGTGCCAGCAACACCGGGGCCGGAGAGACCCAGTACTTC
CASNTGAGETQYF
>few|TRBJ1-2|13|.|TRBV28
TGTGCCAGCAGAAGACCCGGGCCCCAGGGCTACACCTTC
CASRRPGPQGYTF
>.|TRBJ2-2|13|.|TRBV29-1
TGCAGCGTTGAAGGACAGAACACCGGGGAGCTGTTTTTT
CSVEGQNTGELFF
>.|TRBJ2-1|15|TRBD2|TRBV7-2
TGTGCCAGCAGCTTAGATCCTAGCGGATACAATGAGCAGTTCTTC
CASSLDPSGYNEQFF
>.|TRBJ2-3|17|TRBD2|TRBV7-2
TGTGCCAGCAGCTCTGGGACTAGCGGGGTGAGCACAGATACGCAGTATTTT
CASSSGTSGVSTDTQYF
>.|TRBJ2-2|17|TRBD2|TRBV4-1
TGCGCCAGCAGCCAAGATTCTAGCGGGTCCGCCTCCGGGGAGCTGTTTTTT
CASSQDSSGSASGELFF
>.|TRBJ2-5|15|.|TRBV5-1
TGCGCCAGCAGCCGTTCCGGGGGAGTTGGGGAGACCCAGTACTTC
CASSRSGGVGETQYF
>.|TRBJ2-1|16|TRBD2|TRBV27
TGTGCCAGCAGTTTATTGGGACTAATCCCTTACAATGAGCAGTTCTTC
CASSLLGLIPYNEQFF
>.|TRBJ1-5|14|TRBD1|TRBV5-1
TGCGCCAGCTCCCCGACAGGGACCAATCAGCCCCAGCATTTT
CASSPTGTNQPQHF
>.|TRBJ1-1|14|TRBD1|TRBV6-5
TGTGCCAGCCTTTCCCATTTACAGGGGGAGGAAGCTTTCTTT
CASLSHLQGEEAFF
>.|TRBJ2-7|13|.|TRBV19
TGTGCCAGTAGTATTGACAGAGCCTACGAGCAGTACTTC
CASSIDRAYEQYF
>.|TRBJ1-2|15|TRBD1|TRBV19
TGTGCCAGTAGTACCCAGGACAGGGCCAACTATGGCTACACCTTC
CASSTQDRANYGYTF
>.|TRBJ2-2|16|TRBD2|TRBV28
TGTGCCAGCAGTCCCCTAGCGGGAGAAGACACCGGGGAGCTGTTTTTT
CASSPLAGEDTGELFF
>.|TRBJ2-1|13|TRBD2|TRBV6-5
TGTGCCAGCAGTTACGGGGAGCGGGGCGAGCAGTTCTTC
CASSYGERGEQFF
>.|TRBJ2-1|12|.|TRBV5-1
TGCGCCAGCAGCTTGGACAGCAATGAGCAGTTCTTC
CASSLDSNEQFF
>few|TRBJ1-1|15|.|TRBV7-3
TGTGCCAGCAACACTGGGGATGGAATGGGGACTGAAGCTTTCTTT
CASNTGDGMGTEAFF
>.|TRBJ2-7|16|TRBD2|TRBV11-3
TGTGCCAGCAGCGGAGGGACTAGCGGGAGTAAGTACGAGCAGTACTTC
CASSGGTSGSKYEQYF
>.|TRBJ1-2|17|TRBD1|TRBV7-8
TGTGCCAGCAGCTCAGGGACAGGCCGCACCGTGAACTATGGCTACACCTTC
CASSSGTGRTVNYGYTF
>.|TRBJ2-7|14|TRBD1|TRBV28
TGTGCCAGCAGTCCTCCGGGACAGGGTTTCGAGCAGTACTTC
CASSPPGQGFEQYF
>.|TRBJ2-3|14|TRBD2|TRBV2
TGTGCCAGCCGAGCGGGGGGGAGCACAGATACGCAGTATTTT
CASRAGGSTDTQYF
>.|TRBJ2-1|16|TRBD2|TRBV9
TGTGCCAGCAGCGTAGGTGGCCTAGCGGGAGTCGTTGAGCAGTTCTTC
CASSVGGLAGVVEQFF
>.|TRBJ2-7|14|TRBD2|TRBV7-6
TGTGCCAGCACCCCAGGGACTACCTCCTACGAGCAGTACTTC
CASTPGTTSYEQYF
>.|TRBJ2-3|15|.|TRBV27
TGTGCCAGCAGTCCCTATAGCGGACGCACAGATACGCAGTATTTT
CASSPYSGRTDTQYF